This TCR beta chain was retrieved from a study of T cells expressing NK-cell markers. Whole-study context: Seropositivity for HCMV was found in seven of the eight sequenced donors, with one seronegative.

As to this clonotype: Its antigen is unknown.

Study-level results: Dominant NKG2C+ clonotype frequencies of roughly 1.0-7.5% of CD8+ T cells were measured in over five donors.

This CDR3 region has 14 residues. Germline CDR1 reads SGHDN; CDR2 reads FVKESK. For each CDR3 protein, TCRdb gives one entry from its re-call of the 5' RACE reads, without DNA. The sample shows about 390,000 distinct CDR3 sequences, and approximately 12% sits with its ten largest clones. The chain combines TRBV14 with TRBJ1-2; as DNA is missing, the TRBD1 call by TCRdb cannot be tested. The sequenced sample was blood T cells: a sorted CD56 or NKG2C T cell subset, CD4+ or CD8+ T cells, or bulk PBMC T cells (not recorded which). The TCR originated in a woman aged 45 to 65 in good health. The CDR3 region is CASSLQGAPLGYTF.